Below, one TCR beta chain is given with its context. Its antigen is unknown. The data derive from a study of siplizumab effects on memory and regulatory T cells. The CDR3 consists of 20 residues. Assays examined about 100,000 TCR templates per sample. Libraries were prepared by immunoSEQ multiplex PCR; TCRdb keeps only in-frame clonotypes and omits some of them. The sample includes some 80,000 clones, approximately 95% seen only once; the top ten take under 20%. Study findings and constraints: Relative to controls at approximately 25%, mappable alloreactive CD4+ clones exhibited a mean Treg-derived proportion of approximately 68% with siplizumab. Researchers could map only a minor fraction of alloreactive clones to unstimulated subsets.

The chain couples TRBV21-1 to TRBJ1-4; the table names TRBD1, a call not compared with the DNA. TRBV21-1 is shown as a pseudogene. The sequencing sample was made of CD8+ T cells sorted from blood. This TCR came from a human donor in good health. The CDR3 coding sequence is TGTGCCAGCAGCAAAGGAGCCCCGAGGGCAGGGGGAAGGGTAAGTGAAAAACTGTTTTTT. The encoded protein is CASSKGAPRAGGRVSEKLFF.